Following are 30 T cell receptor beta chains from one sample sequenced in a study of shared clonotypes between healthy human individuals. Generated by immunoSEQ multiplex PCR, the TCRdb table keeps only in-frame clones and is missing some. In the table there are over 700,000 clones, just under 75% of which are singletons. The sample was memory CD4+ T cells sorted from blood. This sample's subset: CD45RA-negative fraction. All receptors come from a woman in her thirties in good health.

V gene TRBV11-2 combines with J gene TRBJ2-1; D not resolved. V lost 5 bases and J lost 4, with 9 bases in between. This CDR3 contains 13 residues. Germline CDR1 and CDR2: SGHAT and FQNNGV. CDR3 DNA sequence: TGTGCCAGCAGCCTACAAGTTTACAATGAGCAGTTCTTC. Translating gives CASSLQVYNEQFF.

This chain links TRBV30 with TRBJ1-4, with TRBD1 matching 10 bases. The CDR3 contains 13 residues. Per germline, CDR1 GTSNPN and CDR2 SVGIG (reference sequence). The V and J ends lost 4 bases and 8 bases, in that order; junction bases with no gene match: 4. DNA of the CDR3: TGTGCCTGGACCGGGACAGGGGCCGAAAAACTGTTTTTT. It is translated as CAWTGTGAEKLFF. Variable domain in full (rest from reference TRBV30 and TRBJ1-4): SQTIHQWPATLVQPVGSPLSLECTVEGTSNPNLYWYRQAAGRGLQLLFYSVGIGQISSEVPQNLSASRPQDRQFILSSKKLLLSDSGFYLCAWTGTGAEKLFFGSGTQLSVL.

The rearrangement links TRBV27 to TRBJ1-5; D perhaps matches TRBD1 (6 bases). Germline CDR1 is MNHEY and CDR2 is SMNVEV (reference sequence). V was cut by 2 bases and J by 6 bases, with 11 bases left in between. CDR3 length equals 14 residues. The CDR3 DNA is TGTGCCAGCAGTTTACAGGGAGGGGGTCAGCCCCAGCATTTT. Encoded protein: CASSLQGGGQPQHF.

This chain uses TRBV28 with TRBJ2-5; D gene ambiguous. This CDR3 contains 13 residues. The germline V gene encodes CDR1 MDHEN and CDR2 SYDVKM. The V and J ends lost 7 bases and 0 bases respectively, with 9 bases between them. CDR3 nucleotides: TGTGCCAGCACCTCCCTCTACCAAGAGACCCAGTACTTC. Translated, it gives CASTSLYQETQYF.

The count of this clone is one. The chain couples TRBV6-1 to TRBJ1-4; no definite D call. Trimming cost V 4 bases and J 2 bases, with 17 bases left between them. This CDR3 is built from 17 residues. CDR1 and CDR2 (germline): MNHNS, SASEGT. CDR3 DNA: TGTGCCAGCAGTGCCAAGACGGCGCCTAGGACTAATGAAAAACTGTTTTTT. The encoded protein is CASSAKTAPRTNEKLFF.

This chain links TRBV28 with TRBJ2-7, with TRBD2 identical over 10 bases. CDR1 MDHEN and CDR2 SYDVKM come from the germline V gene. Germline trimming cut 4 bases from V and 5 bases from J; bases unmatched to any gene: 5. The CDR3 is 14 residues long. The CDR3 bases are TGTGCCAGCAGTTACGGGACTAGCGTACACGAGCAGTACTTC. Its protein product is CASSYGTSVHEQYF.

The chain has TRBV7-9 and TRBJ1-1; the D gene is possibly TRBD1 (6 bases). This CDR3 is built from 15 residues. Germline lookup yields CDR1 SEHNR and CDR2 FQNEAQ (reference sequence). With 1 base removed from V and 4 bases from J, the gap between germline ends came to 13 bases. The CDR3 protein is CASSLEAGESTEAFF. CDR3 sequence (DNA): TGTGCCAGCAGCTTAGAAGCAGGGGAATCCACTGAAGCTTTCTTT.

Points on this clone: A much bigger clone sits one base away, suggesting this may be a read error. V usage is TRBV9 and J usage is TRBJ1-1; no clear D. The length of the CDR3 is 12 residues. With 4 bases removed from V and 0 bases from J, the gap between germline ends came to 4 bases. CDR1 is SGDLS, CDR2 YYNGEE, per germline. DNA of the CDR3: TGTGCCAGCAGCAAATTGAACACTGAAGCTTTCTTT. This sequence encodes CASSKLNTEAFF. Full variable domain (outside the CDR3, taken from reference TRBV9 and TRBJ1-1): DSGVTQTPKHLITATGQRVTLRCSPRSGDLSVYWYQQSLDQGLQFLIQYYNGEERAKGNILERFSAQQFPDLHSELNLSSLELGDSALYFCASSKLNTEAFFGQGTRLTVV.

The rearrangement joins TRBV27 to TRBJ1-2, with 8 bases matching TRBD1. This CDR3 is built from 15 residues. V gave up 8 bases and J gave up 4 bases; unmatched junction bases: 12. Germline CDR1 MNHEY, CDR2 SMNVEV (reference sequence). The CDR3 DNA follows: TGTGCCAGCGCCTATCTTAGGACAGGGACCTATGGCTACACCTTC. Translation: CASAYLRTGTYGYTF.

V and J are TRBV5-1 and TRBJ2-2; D is possibly TRBD1 (7 bases). Germline CDR1 is SGHRS and CDR2 is YFSETQ. The CDR3 length is 15 residues. V dropped 7 bases and J dropped 8 bases, with 21 bases sitting between them. The CDR3 reads CASAPYGGGLGELFF. The CDR3 nucleotides are TGCGCCAGCGCCCCCTATGGAGGGGGCTTAGGGGAGCTGTTTTTT.

This CDR3 is CASSLGGWTTRDGNTIYF. For the CDR3, the DNA is TGCGCCAGCAGCTTGGGGGGCTGGACGACCAGAGATGGAAACACCATATATTTT. The V gene is TRBV5-1, the J gene TRBJ1-3; a weak D match, TRBD1 (5 bases). V lost 0 bases and J 3 bases, leaving 19 bases between the germline ends. This CDR3 is built from 18 residues. Germline CDR1 reads SGHRS; CDR2 reads YFSETQ. The full variable domain, its missing parts supplied by reference TRBV5-1 and TRBJ1-3, is KAGVTQTPRYLIKTRGQQVTLSCSPISGHRSVSWYQQTPGQGLQFLFEYFSETQRNKGNFPGRFSGRQFSNSRSEMNVSTLELGDSALYLCASSLGGWTTRDGNTIYFGEGSWLTVV.

The chain uses TRBV5-1 and TRBJ2-7; 7 nucleotides agree with TRBD1. V lost 3 bases, J lost 2 bases, and 8 bases stayed unmatched. Germline V gene data show CDR1 as SGHRS and CDR2 as YFSETQ. This CDR3 contains 15 residues. In nucleotides, the CDR3 is TGCGCCAGCAGCTCTTCTGGGACAGCTCCCTACGAGCAGTACTTC. Translation: CASSSSGTAPYEQYF.

V and J are TRBV27 and TRBJ1-1; TRBD1 is a possible D gene (5 bases). CDR1 is MNHEY, CDR2 SMNVEV, per germline (reference sequence). This CDR3 region has 14 residues. V was trimmed by 6 bases and J by 1 base, leaving 12 bases between them. CDR3 nucleotide sequence: TGTGCCAGCAGATCAACAGGTTGGAACACTGAAGCTTTCTTT. Translated, it gives CASRSTGWNTEAFF.

The gene calls are TRBV11-3 and TRBJ1-1; D possibly corresponds to TRBD1 (5 bases). The V end was cut by 2 bases, the J end by 3 bases, with 10 bases between. The germline CDR1 and CDR2 sequences are SGHNT and YENEEA. CDR3 length equals 14 residues. The CDR3 loop reads CASSLNGGDTEAFF. CDR3 DNA: TGTGCCAGCAGCTTAAACGGAGGGGACACTGAAGCTTTCTTT.

This clone was found a few times. The rearrangement joins TRBV6-1 to TRBJ1-4; 7 nucleotides align to TRBD1. The CDR3 covers 18 residues. Germline CDR1 reads MNHNS; CDR2 reads SASEGT. V gave up 3 bases and J gave up 0 bases; unmatched junction bases: 10. CDR3: CASSETTGRVATNEKLFF. The CDR3 DNA sequence: TGTGCCAGCAGTGAGACGACAGGGCGAGTTGCAACTAATGAAAAACTGTTTTTT.

The rearrangement links TRBV5-1 to TRBJ1-5; possible D gene TRBD1, 6 bases. The germline gives CDR1 SGHRS, CDR2 YFSETQ. V lost 0 bases, J lost 4 bases, and 14 bases lay in between. The CDR3 sequence is 16 residues long. CDR3 residues: CASSLGGRGPNQPQHF. For the CDR3, the DNA is TGCGCCAGCAGCTTGGGGGGCAGGGGCCCGAATCAGCCCCAGCATTTT.

V gene TRBV5-1 combines with J gene TRBJ2-7; the match to TRBD2 covers 11 bases. The germline gives CDR1 SGHRS, CDR2 YFSETQ. The CDR3 contains 17 residues. V gave up 3 bases and J gave up 3 bases; unmatched junction bases: 11. In DNA form, the CDR3 reads TGCGCCAGCAGCTCTGGGACTAGCGGATTACTATACTACGAGCAGTACTTC. Its translation: CASSSGTSGLLYYEQYF.

The chain is built from TRBV30 and TRBJ1-1, with TRBD1 as a possible D gene (5 bases). Germline loops: CDR1 GTSNPN, CDR2 SVGIG (reference sequence). Trimming took off 2 bases at V and 3 bases at J, with 10 bases between the two ends. The CDR3 is 13 amino acids. The CDR3 reads CAWSLGPDTEAFF. Here the CDR3 DNA reads TGTGCCTGGAGTTTGGGGCCGGACACTGAAGCTTTCTTT.

This sequence joins TRBV2 and TRBJ1-5, with 10 bases aligning to TRBD1. Germline loops: CDR1 SNHLY, CDR2 FYNNEI. V gave up 6 bases and J gave up 3 bases; unmatched junction bases: 2. The CDR3 runs 14 residues. The CDR3 nucleotides read TGTGCCAGCAGGGACAGGGGGTTCAATCAGCCCCAGCATTTT. Translation: CASRDRGFNQPQHF.

This chain connects TRBV28 to TRBJ1-2; D unclear. Trimming pared 6 bases from V and 5 bases from J, leaving 19 bases between. The CDR3 spans 15 residues. Germline V CDR1 and CDR2: MDHEN, SYDVKM. CDR3 DNA sequence: TGTGCCAGCAGCTCTAGCCCTTTGAGGTCGTATGGCTACACCTTC. Its translation is CASSSSPLRSYGYTF.

The genes are TRBV5-4 and TRBJ2-2, with D tentatively TRBD2 (6 bases). This CDR3 spans 17 amino acids. The germline V gene has CDR1 SGHNT and CDR2 YYREEE (reference sequence). The V end was cut by 6 bases, the J end by 7 bases, with 25 bases between. CDR3 amino acids: CASMRVSGFADLGELFF. CDR3 nucleotides: TGTGCCAGCATGCGGGTCAGCGGGTTTGCCGACCTCGGGGAGCTGTTTTTT.

The chain combines TRBV7-2 with TRBJ1-4; 9 bases are shared with TRBD1. Germline V gene sequence: CDR1 SGHTA, CDR2 FQGNSA. V was pared by 2 bases and J by 7 bases, with 2 bases of the junction left unmatched. This CDR3 has 14 residues. The CDR3 spells CASSLTGGGEKLFF. The CDR3 coding sequence is TGTGCCAGCAGCTTAACAGGGGGCGGTGAAAAACTGTTTTTT.

CDR3 DNA: TGTGCCAGCACTCTGCCTCAGGGGGCCGGCTATGGCTACACCTTC. Translated, it gives CASTLPQGAGYGYTF. The genes are TRBV2 and TRBJ1-2; TRBD1 matches 8 bases. The germline gives CDR1 SNHLY, CDR2 FYNNEI. V shed 7 bases and J 4 bases; nucleotides not matched to a gene: 11. The CDR3 is made up of 15 amino acids. The variable domain in full, with the rest retrieved from reference TRBV2 and TRBJ1-2, is EPEVTQTPSHQVTQMGQEVILRCVPISNHLYFYWYRQILGQKVEFLVSFYNNEISEKSEIFDDQFSVERPDGSNFTLKIRSTKLEDSAMYFCASTLPQGAGYGYTFGSGTRLTVV.

The chain has TRBV27 and TRBJ2-1; 7 bases are a match to TRBD2. J was trimmed by 7 bases and V by 5 bases; bases with no gene match: 14. The CDR3 has 16 amino acids. Germline V gene sequence: CDR1 MNHEY, CDR2 SMNVEV (reference sequence). The chain's CDR3 is CASSRPPAGVPNEQFF. The CDR3 nucleotides read TGTGCCAGCAGTCGCCCCCCCGCGGGAGTGCCGAATGAGCAGTTCTTC.

The count of this clone is one. The chain carries TRBV4-1 and TRBJ1-5, with 8 nucleotides matching TRBD1. The CDR3 covers 15 residues. J gave up 10 bases and V 2 bases, and 10 bases lay outside the gene matches. The germline V gene encodes CDR1 MGHRA and CDR2 YSYEKL. CDR3 sequence: CASSQSDRGAAPQHF. The CDR3 nucleotides are TGCGCCAGCAGCCAATCAGACAGGGGCGCGGCCCCCCAGCATTTT.

This clone turned up a few times. The gene calls are TRBV4-2 and TRBJ2-1; 11 nucleotides match TRBD2. Germline V CDR1 and CDR2: LGHNA, YNFKEQ. After removal of 0 bases from V and 7 bases from J, the junction contained 5 bases not matched to a gene. The CDR3 runs 16 residues. The CDR3 loop reads CASSQDTLAGVNEQFF. CDR3 DNA sequence: TGTGCCAGCAGCCAAGATACACTAGCGGGAGTTAATGAGCAGTTCTTC.

This sequence joins TRBV5-4 and TRBJ2-1; 10 positions agree with TRBD2. Germline V lookup: CDR1 SGHNT, CDR2 YYREEE (reference sequence). Trimming removed 8 bases from V and 7 bases from J; junction bases left unmatched: 6. This CDR3 has 13 amino acids. This chain's CDR3 is CASTASGRNEQFF. In nucleotides, the CDR3 is TGTGCCAGTACGGCTAGCGGGAGAAATGAGCAGTTCTTC.

This clone appeared a few times. The chain has TRBV28 and TRBJ2-2; 9 bases agree with TRBD2. This CDR3 has 15 residues. From germline, CDR1 is MDHEN and CDR2 SYDVKM. The V and J ends lost 3 bases and 5 bases, in that order; junction bases with no gene match: 4. The CDR3 DNA reads as TGTGCCAGCAGTTTTCTAGCGGGATTTACCGGGGAGCTGTTTTTT. Protein sequence: CASSFLAGFTGELFF.

Concerning this clone: This sample includes further DNA sequences coding for the same CDR3. The chain carries TRBV28 and TRBJ2-1, with 9 bases fitting TRBD1. This CDR3 has 15 residues. Germline trimming cut 4 bases from V and 6 bases from J; bases unmatched to any gene: 7. From germline, CDR1 is MDHEN and CDR2 SYDVKM. CDR3 amino acids: CASSSPGQGGNEQFF. The CDR3 bases are TGTGCCAGCAGTTCCCCGGGACAGGGAGGCAATGAGCAGTTCTTC.

CDR3 in amino acids: CAWSVLRSPYNEQFF. DNA of the CDR3: TGTGCCTGGAGTGTACTTCGTAGCCCCTACAATGAGCAGTTCTTC. V usage is TRBV30 and J usage is TRBJ2-1; D gene uncertain. V lost 0 bases and J 2 bases, leaving 11 bases between the germline ends. Looked up from germline, CDR1 is GTSNPN and CDR2 is SVGIG (reference sequence). The CDR3 sequence is 15 residues long.